This T cell receptor beta chain was captured in a study of blood T cell repertoires in COVID-19. Trimming shortened V by 2 bases and J by 9 bases, and 5 bases separated the two germline ends. This CDR3 is 11 amino acids long. Germline V gene sequence: CDR1 SNHLY, CDR2 FYNNEI. This clone was recorded a few times. Data came from immunoSEQ multiplex PCR; TCRdb stores just in-frame clones and leaves some out. Of around 95,000 clones detected, over 65% appear once; the ten largest clones hold over 10%. The rearrangement uses TRBV2 and TRBJ2-1; no clear D gene. Sequencing was performed on peripheral blood. This TCR came from a human donor in a cohort sampled during active COVID-19. In nucleotides, the CDR3 is TGTGCCAGCAGTGAATACGGTGAGCAGTTCTTC. Encoded protein: CASSEYGEQFF.